The rows below give T cell receptor beta chains drawn from one sample of a study of T-cell memory formation after mild COVID-19. TCRdb recomputed calls from the 5' RACE reads with MiXCR, one row per CDR3 protein. The sample yields around 320,000 distinct CDR3 sequences, about 13% seen once. Sequencing was carried out using PBMCs or a T cell subset sorted from them (not recorded which). These receptors were obtained from a man younger than 30 who had mild COVID-19 (a few samples of this study predate the infection). Cell type and time point are not known. The CDR3 runs from the conserved cysteine through the conserved F or W.

V,length,J,CDR3
TRBV5-1,14,TRBJ2-1,CASSPGQGLNEQFF
TRBV4-1,16,TRBJ2-3,CASSQDTRRPLYTQYF
TRBV7-9,15,TRBJ2-3,CASSSHRGRTDTQYF
TRBV2,13,TRBJ1-5,CASSERLNQPQHF
TRBV4-1,13,TRBJ2-5,CASSSGDLETQYF
TRBV27,16,TRBJ2-7,CASSLYRGQGAYEQYF
TRBV7-2,13,TRBJ2-5,CASSLGPLETQYF
TRBV12-3/TRBV12-4,13,TRBJ1-1,CASQKEDGKGAFF
TRBV27,14,TRBJ1-6,CASSPQRGVSPLHF
TRBV5-1,16,TRBJ2-3,CASSPLTSGGSDTQYF
TRBV7-9,16,TRBJ2-3,CASSGRGGALTDTQYF
TRBV4-1,14,TRBJ2-1,CASSAPGDPSLGFF
TRBV20-1,14,TRBJ2-7,CSARVKRGRYEQYF
TRBV2,13,TRBJ2-3,CASSEEVGHTQYF
TRBV6-2/TRBV6-3,15,TRBJ2-7,CASSYQGESSYEQYF
TRBV3-1,12,TRBJ2-7,CASSQRTATVHF
TRBV5-1,16,TRBJ2-1,CASSPGDGGSHNEQFF
TRBV5-1,13,TRBJ2-3,CASSSTFTDTQYF
TRBV4-3,15,TRBJ2-3,CASSQAPGVTDTQYF
TRBV2,16,TRBJ2-3,CASSEGRGSSTDTQYF
TRBV5-4,12,TRBJ1-2,CASSYPGSGYTF
TRBV29-1,13,TRBJ1-5,CSVDMGGNQPQHF
TRBV20-1,13,TRBJ1-4,CSAFAGPDEKLFF
TRBV2,13,TRBJ2-1,CASSGLAGGEQFF
TRBV24-1,18,TRBJ2-3,CATSGFSGVTGWSDTQYF
TRBV12-3/TRBV12-4,12,TRBJ2-7,CASSYRQGKQYF
TRBV6-5,12,TRBJ1-2,CASSTTLYGYTF
TRBV4-2,14,TRBJ2-3,CASSQGTSADTQYF
TRBV4-3,15,TRBJ2-3,CASSQGGGGDGTQYF
TRBV28,13,TRBJ1-4,CASSSGFLEKLFF
TRBV9,13,TRBJ1-2,CASSSTTRDGYTF
TRBV20-1,14,TRBJ2-2,CSPSRTENTGELFF
TRBV29-1,14,TRBJ1-2,CSVGPSGRHYGYTF
TRBV12-3/TRBV12-4,14,TRBJ1-5,CASTLRGRNQPQHF
TRBV6-5,14,TRBJ2-7,CASSYSQGAEEQYF
TRBV7-9,14,TRBJ1-1,CASRKTTGGTEAFF
TRBV4-3,16,TRBJ1-1,CASSQDRHLMNTEAFF
TRBV7-2,15,TRBJ1-6,CASSPSQGAGSPLHF
TRBV5-1,13,TRBJ2-7,CASSLVTDSEQYF
TRBV5-1,14,TRBJ2-1,CASSLDPPAYEQFF
TRBV5-1,15,TRBJ2-1,CASSGQGAAYNEQFF
TRBV19,13,TRBJ1-2,CASGVGGFDGYTF
TRBV4-1,15,TRBJ1-3,CASSQVGTRSNTIYF
TRBV15,13,TRBJ1-1,CATSTQGAPEAFF
TRBV9,15,TRBJ2-7,CASSVASGVPYEQYF
TRBV12-3/TRBV12-4,13,TRBJ2-5,CASSFSEGETQYF
TRBV6-2/TRBV6-3,13,TRBJ2-1,CASRWTGGGEQFF
TRBV5-1,16,TRBJ1-1,CASSSQPRGANTEAFF
TRBV27,16,TRBJ2-3,CASSFFPPRGTDTQYF
TRBV4-3,15,TRBJ2-5,CASSQDRYQTGTQYF
TRBV9,14,TRBJ1-2,CASSVAVNSYGYTF
TRBV29-1,14,TRBJ2-3,CSVWGPVVPDTQYF